Sequencing of this TCR beta chain was carried out in a study of cytomegalovirus exposure and HLA in healthy donors. This CDR3 has 18 residues. Between the trimmed V and J ends, which lost 2 bases and 0 bases, there was a span of 18 bases. Germline CDR1 MDHEN, CDR2 SYDVKM. This PCR relied on a set of 60 Vbeta primers and 13 Jbeta primers. Measured with immunoSEQ multiplex PCR; TCRdb has only the in-frame clones, and not every one. The sample has some 150,000 clones, about 65% seen once. Details on this clone: Its antigen is not identified.

Findings and caveats of the study: Across donors, sequencing depth was assumed by presence/absence analyses to be roughly uniform. According to the study, around 180 TCR beta chains were cytomegalovirus-associated.

Healthy donors of bone marrow made up the group. This TCR derives from a woman in her twenties or thirties in good health and CMV-seronegative. The chain is built from TRBV28 and TRBJ2-3; weak D call: TRBD2 (5 bases). The sample taken for sequencing was PBMCs. The CDR3 nucleotides are TGTGCCAGCAGTTTAGAAGCGGTATTCGGGTCTAGCACAGATACGCAGTATTTT. It encodes CASSLEAVFGSSTDTQYF.